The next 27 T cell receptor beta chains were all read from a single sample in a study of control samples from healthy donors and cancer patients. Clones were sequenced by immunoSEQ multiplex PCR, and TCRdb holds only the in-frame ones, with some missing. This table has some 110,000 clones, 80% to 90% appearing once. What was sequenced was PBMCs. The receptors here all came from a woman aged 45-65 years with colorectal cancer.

DNA for the CDR3: TGTGCCACCAGCAGAGAAGGGGCTGTCAAAAACATTCAGTACTTC. This encodes CATSREGAVKNIQYF. The rearrangement links TRBV15 to TRBJ2-4; D possibly corresponds to TRBD1 (5 bases). This CDR3 has 15 residues. Germline V lookup: CDR1 LNHNV, CDR2 YYDKDF (reference sequence). V lost 0 bases, J lost 3 bases, and 9 bases lay in between.

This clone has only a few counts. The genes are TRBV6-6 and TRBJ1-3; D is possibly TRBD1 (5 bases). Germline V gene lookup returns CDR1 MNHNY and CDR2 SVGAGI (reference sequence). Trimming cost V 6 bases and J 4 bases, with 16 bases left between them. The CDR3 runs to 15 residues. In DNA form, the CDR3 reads TGTGCCAGCAGGACTGGGGACTTTGAGGGAAACACCATATATTTT. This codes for CASRTGDFEGNTIYF.

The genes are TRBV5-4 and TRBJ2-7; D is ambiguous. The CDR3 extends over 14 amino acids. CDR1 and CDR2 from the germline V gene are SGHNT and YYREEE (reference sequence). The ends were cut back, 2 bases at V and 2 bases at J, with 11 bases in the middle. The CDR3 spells CASSFGRNTYEQYF. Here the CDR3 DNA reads TGTGCCAGCAGCTTTGGACGTAATACCTACGAGCAGTACTTC. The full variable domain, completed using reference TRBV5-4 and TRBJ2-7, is ETGVTQSPTHLIKTRGQQVTLRCSSQSGHNTVSWYQQALGQGPQFIFQYYREEENGRGNFPPRFSGLQFPNYSSELNVNALELDDSALYLCASSFGRNTYEQYFGPGTRLTVT.

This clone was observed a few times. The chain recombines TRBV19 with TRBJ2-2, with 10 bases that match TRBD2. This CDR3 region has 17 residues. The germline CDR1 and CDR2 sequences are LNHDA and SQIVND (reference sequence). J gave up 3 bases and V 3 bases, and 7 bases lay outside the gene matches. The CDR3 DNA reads TGTGCCAGTAGTATTTCCCAAGGACTAGCGGACACCGGGGAGCTGTTTTTT. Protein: CASSISQGLADTGELFF.

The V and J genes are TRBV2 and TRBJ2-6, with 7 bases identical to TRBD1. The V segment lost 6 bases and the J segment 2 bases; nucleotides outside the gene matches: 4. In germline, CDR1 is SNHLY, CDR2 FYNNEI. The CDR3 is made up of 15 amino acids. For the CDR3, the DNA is TGTGCCAGCAGCCCACAGGGGACTGGGGCCAACGTCCTGACTTTC. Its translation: CASSPQGTGANVLTF.

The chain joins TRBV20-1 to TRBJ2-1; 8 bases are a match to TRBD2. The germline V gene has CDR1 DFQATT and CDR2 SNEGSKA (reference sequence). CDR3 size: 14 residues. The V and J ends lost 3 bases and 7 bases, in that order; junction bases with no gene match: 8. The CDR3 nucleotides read TGCAGTGCTAGTAGTAGCGGGGAGGGGAATGAGCAGTTCTTC. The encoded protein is CSASSSGEGNEQFF.

DNA of the CDR3: TGTGCCAGCAGCTCGGACAGCTATGGCTACACCTTC. Translated, it gives CASSSDSYGYTF. The rearrangement joins TRBV7-9 to TRBJ1-2; possible D gene TRBD1, 6 bases. Germline CDR1 SEHNR, CDR2 FQNEAQ (reference sequence). The CDR3 runs to 12 residues. Trimming took off 4 bases at V and 4 bases at J, with 7 bases between the two ends.

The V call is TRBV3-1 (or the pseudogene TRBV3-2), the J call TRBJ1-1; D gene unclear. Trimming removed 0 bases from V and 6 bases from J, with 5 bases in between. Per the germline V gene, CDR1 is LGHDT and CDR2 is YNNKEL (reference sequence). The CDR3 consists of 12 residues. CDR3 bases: TGTGCCAGCAGCCAAGAATCCGCTGAAGCTTTCTTT. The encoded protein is CASSQESAEAFF.

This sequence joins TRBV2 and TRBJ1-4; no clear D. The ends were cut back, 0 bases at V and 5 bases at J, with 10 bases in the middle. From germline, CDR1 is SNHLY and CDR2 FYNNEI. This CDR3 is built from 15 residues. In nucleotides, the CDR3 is TGTGCCAGCAGTGAAGCTATTGGGCTGAATGAAAAACTGTTTTTT. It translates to CASSEAIGLNEKLFF.

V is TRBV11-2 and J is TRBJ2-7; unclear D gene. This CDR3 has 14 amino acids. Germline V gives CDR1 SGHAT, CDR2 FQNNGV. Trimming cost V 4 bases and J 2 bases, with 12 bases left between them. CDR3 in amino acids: CASSSTLSTYEQYF. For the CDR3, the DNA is TGTGCCAGCAGCTCAACATTGTCGACCTACGAGCAGTACTTC.

CDR3 protein: CASSLIAGQEAFF. The CDR3 bases are TGTGCCAGCAGCTTAATCGCAGGGCAAGAAGCTTTCTTT. V is TRBV7-3 and J is TRBJ1-1, with a weak D call TRBD1 (5 bases). CDR3 length: 13 amino acids. Germline CDR1 SGHTA, CDR2 FQGTGA. The V end was cut by 1 base, the J end by 8 bases, with 11 bases between. The full variable domain, with the rest looked up from reference TRBV7-3 and TRBJ1-1, is GAGVSQTPSNKVTEKGKYVELRCDPISGHTALYWYRQSLGQGPEFLIYFQGTGAADDSGLPNDRFFAVRPEGSVSTLKIQRTERGDSAVYLCASSLIAGQEAFFGQGTRLTVV.

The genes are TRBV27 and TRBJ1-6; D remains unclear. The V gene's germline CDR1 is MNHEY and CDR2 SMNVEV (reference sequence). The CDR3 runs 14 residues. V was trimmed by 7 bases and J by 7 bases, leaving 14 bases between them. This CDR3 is CASTLGSGNSPLHF. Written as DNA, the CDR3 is TGTGCCAGCACCCTTGGGAGTGGGAATTCACCCCTCCACTTT.

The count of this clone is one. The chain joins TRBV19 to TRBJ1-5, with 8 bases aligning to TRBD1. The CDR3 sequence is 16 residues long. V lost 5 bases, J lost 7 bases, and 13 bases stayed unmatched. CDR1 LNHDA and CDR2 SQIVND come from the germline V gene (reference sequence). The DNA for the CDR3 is TGTGCCAGTAGTTCGGACAGGGATGGGGGTATGCAGCCCCAGCATTTT. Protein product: CASSSDRDGGMQPQHF.

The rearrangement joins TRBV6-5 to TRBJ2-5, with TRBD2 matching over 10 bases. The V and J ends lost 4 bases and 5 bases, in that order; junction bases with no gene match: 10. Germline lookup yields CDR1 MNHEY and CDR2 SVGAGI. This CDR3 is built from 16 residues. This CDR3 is CASSLLTSGMGETQYF. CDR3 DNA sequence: TGTGCCAGCAGTTTACTTACTAGCGGGATGGGGGAGACCCAGTACTTC.

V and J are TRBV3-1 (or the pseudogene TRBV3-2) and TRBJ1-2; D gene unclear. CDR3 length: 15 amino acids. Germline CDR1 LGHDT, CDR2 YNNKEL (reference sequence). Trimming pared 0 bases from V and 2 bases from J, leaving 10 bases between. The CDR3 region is CASSQDFHGNYGYTF. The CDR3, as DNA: TGTGCCAGCAGCCAAGATTTCCACGGAAACTATGGCTACACCTTC.

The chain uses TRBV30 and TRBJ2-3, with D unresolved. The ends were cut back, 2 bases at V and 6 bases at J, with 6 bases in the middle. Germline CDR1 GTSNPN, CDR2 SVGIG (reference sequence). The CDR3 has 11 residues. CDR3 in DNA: TGTGCCTGGAGTCCACTCGATACGCAGTATTTT. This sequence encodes CAWSPLDTQYF.

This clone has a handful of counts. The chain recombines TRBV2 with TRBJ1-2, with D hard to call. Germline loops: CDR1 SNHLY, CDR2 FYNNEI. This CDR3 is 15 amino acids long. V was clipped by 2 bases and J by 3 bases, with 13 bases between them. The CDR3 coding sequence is TGTGCCAGCAGTGAAAGTGGGCGCGCCTACTATGGCTACACCTTC. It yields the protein CASSESGRAYYGYTF.

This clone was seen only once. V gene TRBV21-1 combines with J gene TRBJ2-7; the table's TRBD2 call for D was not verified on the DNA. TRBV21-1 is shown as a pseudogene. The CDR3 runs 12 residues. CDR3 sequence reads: CASSKGLAGQYF. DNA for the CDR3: TGTGCCAGCAGCAAAGGACTTGCGGGGCAGTACTTC.

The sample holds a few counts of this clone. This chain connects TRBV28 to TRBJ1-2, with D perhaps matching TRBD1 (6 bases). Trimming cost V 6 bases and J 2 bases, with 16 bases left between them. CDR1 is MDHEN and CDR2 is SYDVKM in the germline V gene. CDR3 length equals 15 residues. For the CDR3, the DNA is TGTGCCAGCAGATCTAGGGGGGTAGGCAACTATGGCTACACCTTC. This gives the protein CASRSRGVGNYGYTF.

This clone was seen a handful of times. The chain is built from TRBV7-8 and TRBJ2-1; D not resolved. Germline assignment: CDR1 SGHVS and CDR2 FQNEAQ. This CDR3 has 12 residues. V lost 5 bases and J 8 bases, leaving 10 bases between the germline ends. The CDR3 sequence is CASSPRRHEQFF. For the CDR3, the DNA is TGTGCCAGCAGCCCCCGTAGGCATGAGCAGTTCTTC.

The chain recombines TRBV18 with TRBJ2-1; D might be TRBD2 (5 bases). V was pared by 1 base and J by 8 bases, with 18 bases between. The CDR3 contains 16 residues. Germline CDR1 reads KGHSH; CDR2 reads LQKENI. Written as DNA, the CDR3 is TGTGCCAGCTCACCACGACCTAGCACGTTGGGCGATGAGCAGTTCTTC. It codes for CASSPRPSTLGDEQFF.

Here the CDR3 reads CSVDRSGSGELFF. CDR3 coding DNA: TGCAGCGTTGACAGGTCAGGTTCCGGGGAGCTGTTTTTT. This chain links TRBV29-1 with TRBJ2-2, with unresolved D. The CDR3 runs 13 residues. Germline V CDR1 and CDR2: SQVTM, ANQGSEA. Trimming cost V 3 bases and J 6 bases, with 11 bases left between them.

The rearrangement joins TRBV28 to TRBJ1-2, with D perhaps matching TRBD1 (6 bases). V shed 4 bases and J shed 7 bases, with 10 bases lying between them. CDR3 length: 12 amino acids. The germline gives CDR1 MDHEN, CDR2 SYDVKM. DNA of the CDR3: TGTGCCAGCAGTTCAGAAGGGGGTGGCTACACCTTC. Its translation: CASSSEGGGYTF.

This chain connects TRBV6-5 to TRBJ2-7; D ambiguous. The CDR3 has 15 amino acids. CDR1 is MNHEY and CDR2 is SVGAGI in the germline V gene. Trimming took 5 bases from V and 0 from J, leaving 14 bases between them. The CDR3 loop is CASSTHTEISYEQYF. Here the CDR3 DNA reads TGTGCCAGCAGTACCCACACGGAGATCTCCTACGAGCAGTACTTC.

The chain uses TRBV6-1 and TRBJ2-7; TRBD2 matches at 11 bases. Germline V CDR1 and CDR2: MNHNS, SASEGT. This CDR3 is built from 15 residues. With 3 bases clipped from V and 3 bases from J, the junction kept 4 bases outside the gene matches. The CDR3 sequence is CASSDVTSGSYEQYF. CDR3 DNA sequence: TGTGCCAGCAGTGACGTAACTAGCGGGAGCTACGAGCAGTACTTC.

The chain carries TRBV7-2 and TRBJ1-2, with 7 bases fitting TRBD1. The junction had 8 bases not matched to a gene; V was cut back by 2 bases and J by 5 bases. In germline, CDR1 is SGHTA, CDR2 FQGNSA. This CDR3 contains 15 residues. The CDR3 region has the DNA TGTGCCAGCAGCTTACGACAGGGAGGACGATATGGCTACACCTTC. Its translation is CASSLRQGGRYGYTF.

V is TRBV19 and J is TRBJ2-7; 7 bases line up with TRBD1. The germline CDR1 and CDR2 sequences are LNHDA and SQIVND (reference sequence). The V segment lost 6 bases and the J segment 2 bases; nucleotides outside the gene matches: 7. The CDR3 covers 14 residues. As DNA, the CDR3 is TGTGCCAGTAGCAGCCAGACAGGGACCTACGAGCAGTACTTC. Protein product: CASSSQTGTYEQYF.